The TCR beta chain described here comes from a study of shared clonotypes between healthy human individuals. As for the study in general: Ranging from 18 to 49 in age, donors were two women and a few men. The plates for each donor numbered three CD4 naive, three CD4 memory, two CD8 naive and one CD8 memory.

CDR1 is MNHEY, CDR2 SMNVEV, per germline (reference sequence). The trim removed 5 bases at V and 1 base at J, leaving 7 bases unmatched. The CDR3 has 16 amino acids. Naive CD8 cells were CD45RO-negative, positively selected for CCR7, excluding terminally differentiated effector memory CD45RA+ cells. Original data processing: As immunoSEQ supplied junction-only sequences (without quality scores), filtering differed. Data came from immunoSEQ multiplex PCR; TCRdb stores just in-frame clones and leaves some out. V, J and clone size are taken as reported in that table, and D and trimming were inferred from the DNA itself. Among nearly 600,000 clones, 95% to 96% were seen once, and the ten largest hold about 0.11%.

The chain combines TRBV27 with TRBJ2-2; 7 bases are a match to TRBD1. The receptor's source is a woman in her 30s in good health. Source material: naive CD8+ T cells sorted from blood. The chain's CDR3 is CASSDTGALNTGELFF. CDR3 nucleotides: TGTGCCAGCAGTGACACAGGGGCCCTGAACACCGGGGAGCTGTTTTTT.